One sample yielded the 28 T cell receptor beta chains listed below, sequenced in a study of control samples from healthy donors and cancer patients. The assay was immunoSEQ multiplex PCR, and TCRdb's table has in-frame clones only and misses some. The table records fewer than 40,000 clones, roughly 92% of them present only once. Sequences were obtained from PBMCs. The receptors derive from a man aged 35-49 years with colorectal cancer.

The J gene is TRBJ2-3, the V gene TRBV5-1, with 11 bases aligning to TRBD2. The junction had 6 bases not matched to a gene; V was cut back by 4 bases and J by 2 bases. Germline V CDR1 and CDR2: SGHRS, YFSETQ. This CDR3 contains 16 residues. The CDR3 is CASSPGLAEDTDTQYF. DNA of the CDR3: TGCGCCAGCAGCCCGGGACTAGCGGAGGACACAGATACGCAGTATTTT.

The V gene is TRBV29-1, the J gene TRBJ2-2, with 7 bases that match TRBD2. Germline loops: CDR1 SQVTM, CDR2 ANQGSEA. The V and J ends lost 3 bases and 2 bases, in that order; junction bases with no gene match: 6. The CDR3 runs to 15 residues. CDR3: CSVEGGLLNTGELFF. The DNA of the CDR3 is TGCAGCGTTGAGGGGGGACTACTAAACACCGGGGAGCTGTTTTTT.

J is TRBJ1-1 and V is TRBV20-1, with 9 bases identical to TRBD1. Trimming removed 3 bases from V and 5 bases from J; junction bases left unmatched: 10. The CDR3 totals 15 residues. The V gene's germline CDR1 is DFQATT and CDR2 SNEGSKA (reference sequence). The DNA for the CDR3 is TGCAGTGCTAGTCCCCCCGGGACAGGGACAACTGAAGCTTTCTTT. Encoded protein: CSASPPGTGTTEAFF.

CDR3 loop: CASSDPDKETQYF. In nucleotides, the CDR3 is TGTGCCAGCAGCGACCCCGACAAAGAGACCCAGTACTTC. The genes are TRBV7-6 and TRBJ2-5; the D is unclear. Trimming pared 5 bases from V and 3 bases from J, leaving 10 bases between. Germline CDR1 SGHVS, CDR2 FNYEAQ. CDR3 length equals 13 residues.

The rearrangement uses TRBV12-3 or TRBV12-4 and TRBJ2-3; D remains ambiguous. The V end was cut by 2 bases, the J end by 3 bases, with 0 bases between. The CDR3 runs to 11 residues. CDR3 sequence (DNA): TGTGCCAGCAGTTTAACAGATACGCAGTATTTT. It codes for CASSLTDTQYF.

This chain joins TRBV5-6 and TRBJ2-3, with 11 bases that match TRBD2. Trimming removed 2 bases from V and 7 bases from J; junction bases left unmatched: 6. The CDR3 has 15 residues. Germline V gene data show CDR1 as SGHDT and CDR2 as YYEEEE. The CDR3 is CASSLPSGGRNTQYF. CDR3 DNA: TGTGCCAGCAGCTTACCTAGCGGGGGGAGGAATACGCAGTATTTT. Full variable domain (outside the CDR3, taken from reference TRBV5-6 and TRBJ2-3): DAGVTQSPTHLIKTRGQQVTLRCSPKSGHDTVSWYQQALGQGPQFIFQYYEEEERQRGNFPDRFSGHQFPNYSSELNVNALLLGDSALYLCASSLPSGGRNTQYFGPGTRLTVL.

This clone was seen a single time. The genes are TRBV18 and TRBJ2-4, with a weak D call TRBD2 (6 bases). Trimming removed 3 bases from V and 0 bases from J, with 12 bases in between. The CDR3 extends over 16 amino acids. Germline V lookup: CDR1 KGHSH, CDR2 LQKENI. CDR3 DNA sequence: TGTGCCAGCTCACCGCGGGGAAATCTAGCCAAAAACATTCAGTACTTC. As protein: CASSPRGNLAKNIQYF.

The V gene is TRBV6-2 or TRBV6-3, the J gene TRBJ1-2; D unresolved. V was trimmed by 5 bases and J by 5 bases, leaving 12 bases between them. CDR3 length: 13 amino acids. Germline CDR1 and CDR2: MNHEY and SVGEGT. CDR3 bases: TGTGCCAGCAGTAAGACAACTCTTTATGGCTACACCTTC. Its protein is CASSKTTLYGYTF.

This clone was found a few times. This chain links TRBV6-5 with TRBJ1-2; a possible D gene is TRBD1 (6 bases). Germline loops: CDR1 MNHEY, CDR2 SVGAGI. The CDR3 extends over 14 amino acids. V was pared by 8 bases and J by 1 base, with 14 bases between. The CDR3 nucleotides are TGTGCCAGCTCCGGGACATTAGTTAACTATGGCTACACCTTC. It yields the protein CASSGTLVNYGYTF.

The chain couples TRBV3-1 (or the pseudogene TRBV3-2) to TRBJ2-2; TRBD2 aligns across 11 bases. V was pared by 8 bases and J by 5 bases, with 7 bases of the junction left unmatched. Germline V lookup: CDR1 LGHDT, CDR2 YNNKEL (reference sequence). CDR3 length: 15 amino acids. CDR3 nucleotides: TGTGCCAGCCGACTAGCGGGGAGGAGGACCGGGGAGCTGTTTTTT. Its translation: CASRLAGRRTGELFF.

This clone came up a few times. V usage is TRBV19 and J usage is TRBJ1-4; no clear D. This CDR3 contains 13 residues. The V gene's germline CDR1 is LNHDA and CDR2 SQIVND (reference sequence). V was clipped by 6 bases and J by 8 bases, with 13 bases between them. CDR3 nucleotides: TGTGCCAGTAGATCAGGAGAGAGGGAAAAACTGTTTTTT. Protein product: CASRSGEREKLFF.

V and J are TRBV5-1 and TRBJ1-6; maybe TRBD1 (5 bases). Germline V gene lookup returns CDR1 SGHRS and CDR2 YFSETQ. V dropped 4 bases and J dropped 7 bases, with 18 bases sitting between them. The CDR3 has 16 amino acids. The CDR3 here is CASSPFSGPSNSPLHF. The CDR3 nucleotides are TGCGCCAGCAGCCCATTCTCGGGGCCGAGCAATTCACCCCTCCACTTT.

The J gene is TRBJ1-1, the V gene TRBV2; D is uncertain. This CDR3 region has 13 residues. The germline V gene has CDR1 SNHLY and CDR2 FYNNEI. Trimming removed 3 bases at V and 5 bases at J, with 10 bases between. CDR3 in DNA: TGTGCCAGCAGTGAGGCGGTTGGGACTGAAGCTTTCTTT. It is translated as CASSEAVGTEAFF.

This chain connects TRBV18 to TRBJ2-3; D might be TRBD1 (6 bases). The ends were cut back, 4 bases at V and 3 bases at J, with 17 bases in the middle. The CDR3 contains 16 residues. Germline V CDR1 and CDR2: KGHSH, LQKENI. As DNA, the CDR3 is TGTGCCAGCTCACTCGGACAGCCCACGGGGACAGATACGCAGTATTTT. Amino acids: CASSLGQPTGTDTQYF.

CDR3 sequence: CASSFYPLAGANTQYF. CDR3 coding DNA: TGTGCCAGCAGCTTCTACCCCCTAGCGGGGGCCAATACGCAGTATTTT. This sequence joins TRBV7-2 and TRBJ2-3; 10 bases line up with TRBD2. Germline lookup yields CDR1 SGHTA and CDR2 FQGNSA. The V and J ends lost 3 bases and 7 bases, in that order; junction bases with no gene match: 10. The CDR3 runs 16 residues.

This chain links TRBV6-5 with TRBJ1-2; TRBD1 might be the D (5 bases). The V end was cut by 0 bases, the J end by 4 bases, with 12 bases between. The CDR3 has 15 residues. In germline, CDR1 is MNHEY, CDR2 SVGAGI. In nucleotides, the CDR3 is TGTGCCAGCAGTTACTCGGGGCCTCCAGGCTATGGCTACACCTTC. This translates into CASSYSGPPGYGYTF.

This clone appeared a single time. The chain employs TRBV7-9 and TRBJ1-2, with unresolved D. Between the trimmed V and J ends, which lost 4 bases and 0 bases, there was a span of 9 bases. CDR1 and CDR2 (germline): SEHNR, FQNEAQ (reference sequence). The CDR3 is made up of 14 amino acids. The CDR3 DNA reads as TGTGCCAGCAGCTCCCCGGAAGCTAACTATGGCTACACCTTC. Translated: CASSSPEANYGYTF.

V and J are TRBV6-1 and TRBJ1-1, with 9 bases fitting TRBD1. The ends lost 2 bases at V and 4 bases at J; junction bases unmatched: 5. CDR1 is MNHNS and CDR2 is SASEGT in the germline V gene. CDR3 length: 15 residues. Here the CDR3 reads CASSELDRGGTEAFF. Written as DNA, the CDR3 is TGTGCCAGCAGTGAACTGGACAGGGGTGGCACTGAAGCTTTCTTT.

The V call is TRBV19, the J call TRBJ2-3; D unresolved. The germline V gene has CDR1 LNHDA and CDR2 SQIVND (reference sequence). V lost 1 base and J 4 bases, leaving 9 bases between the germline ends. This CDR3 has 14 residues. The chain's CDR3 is CASSIGGYPDTQYF. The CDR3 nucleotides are TGTGCCAGTAGTATAGGTGGTTACCCAGATACGCAGTATTTT.

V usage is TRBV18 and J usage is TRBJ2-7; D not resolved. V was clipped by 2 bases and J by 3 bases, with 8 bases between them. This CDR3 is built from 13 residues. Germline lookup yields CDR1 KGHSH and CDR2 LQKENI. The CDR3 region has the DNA TGTGCCAGCTCACCATTGGTCTACTACGAGCAGTACTTC. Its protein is CASSPLVYYEQYF.

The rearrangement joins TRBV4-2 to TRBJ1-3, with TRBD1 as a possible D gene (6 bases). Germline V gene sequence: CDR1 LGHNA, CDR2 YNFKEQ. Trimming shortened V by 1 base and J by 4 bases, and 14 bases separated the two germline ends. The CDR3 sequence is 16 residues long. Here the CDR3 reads CASSQVTRGKGNTIYF. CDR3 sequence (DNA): TGTGCCAGCAGCCAAGTAACTAGGGGGAAAGGAAACACCATATATTTT.

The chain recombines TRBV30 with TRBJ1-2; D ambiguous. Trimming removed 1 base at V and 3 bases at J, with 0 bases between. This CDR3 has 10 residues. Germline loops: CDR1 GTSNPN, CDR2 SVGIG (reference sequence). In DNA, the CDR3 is TGTGCCTGGAGTGACTATGGCTACACCTTC. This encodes CAWSDYGYTF.

The CDR3 sequence is CATSESSGGALGEQFF. For the CDR3, the DNA is TGTGCCACCAGTGAATCTAGCGGGGGGGCCTTGGGTGAGCAGTTCTTC. The genes are TRBV24-1 and TRBJ2-1; 12 bases are a match to TRBD2. The V segment lost 4 bases and the J segment 9 bases; nucleotides outside the gene matches: 9. CDR1 and CDR2 from the germline V gene are KGHDR and SFDVKD. The CDR3 totals 16 residues.

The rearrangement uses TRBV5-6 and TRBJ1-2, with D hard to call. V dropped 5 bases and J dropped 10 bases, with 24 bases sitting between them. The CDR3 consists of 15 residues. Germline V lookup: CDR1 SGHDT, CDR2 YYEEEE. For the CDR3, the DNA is TGTGCCAGCAGGTTAGCCGGGTCGGAATTTGCTACCTACACCTTC. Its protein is CASRLAGSEFATYTF.

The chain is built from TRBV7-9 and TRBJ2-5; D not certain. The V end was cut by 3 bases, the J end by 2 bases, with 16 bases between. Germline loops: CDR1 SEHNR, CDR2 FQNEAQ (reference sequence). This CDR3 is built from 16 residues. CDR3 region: CASSFGLASRQETQYF. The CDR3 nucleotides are TGTGCCAGCAGCTTCGGGTTAGCTTCCCGTCAAGAGACCCAGTACTTC.

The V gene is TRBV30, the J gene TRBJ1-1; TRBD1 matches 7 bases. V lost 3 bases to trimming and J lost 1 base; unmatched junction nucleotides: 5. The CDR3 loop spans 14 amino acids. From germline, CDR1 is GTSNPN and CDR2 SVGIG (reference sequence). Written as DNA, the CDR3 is TGTGCCTGGAGAGGGGACAGAAGGAACACTGAAGCTTTCTTT. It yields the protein CAWRGDRRNTEAFF. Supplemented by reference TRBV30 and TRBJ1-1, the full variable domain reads SQTIHQWPATLVQPVGSPLSLECTVEGTSNPNLYWYRQAAGRGLQLLFYSVGIGQISSEVPQNLSASRPQDRQFILSSKKLLLSDSGFYLCAWRGDRRNTEAFFGQGTRLTVV.

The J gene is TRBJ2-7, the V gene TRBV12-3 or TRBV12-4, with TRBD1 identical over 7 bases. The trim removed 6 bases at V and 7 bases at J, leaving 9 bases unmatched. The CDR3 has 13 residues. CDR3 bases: TGTGCCAGCAGCAGATTCCAGGGGGTTGAGCAGTACTTC. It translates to CASSRFQGVEQYF.

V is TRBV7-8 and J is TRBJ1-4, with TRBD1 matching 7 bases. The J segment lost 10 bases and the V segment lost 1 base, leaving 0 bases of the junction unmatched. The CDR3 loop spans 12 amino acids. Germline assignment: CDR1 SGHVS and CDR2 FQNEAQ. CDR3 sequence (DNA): TGTGCCAGCAGCTTAGGGACAGGAAAACTGTTTTTT. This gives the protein CASSLGTGKLFF.